Included here is one T cell receptor (beta chain) sequence, with context. Its specificity is unknown. Stated time point: blood 2 weeks post-SBRT. Indicated treatment: 15 Gy SBRT to primary tumor, nephrectomy 4 weeks later. The patient's renal cell carcinoma had clear cell pathology. Method: immunoSEQ multiplex PCR; TCRdb's copy keeps in-frame clones and lacks some. The data show about 130,000 clones, roughly four fifths seen once. This CDR3 spans 14 amino acids. CDR1 ENHRY and CDR2 SYGVKD come from the germline V gene. V lost 6 bases and J lost 3; bases outside the gene matches: 5. These data originate in a study of radiation and T cells in renal cell carcinoma. Turning to the study itself: Nephrectomy followed 15 Gy stereotactic body radiation by 4 weeks. Points from the study as a whole: In blood, top tumor clones expanded by 2 weeks, shrinking by 4. Pretreatment tumor biopsies were lacking, so baseline clonotypes are unknown.

The sequence was collected from a woman aged 60-75 years with renal cell carcinoma. Sequences were derived from blood, sampled from a patient whose treatment included radiotherapy and nephrectomy. This chain joins TRBV10-3 and TRBJ1-2; 9 positions match TRBD1. CDR3 nucleotides: TGTGCCATCAGCCCGGGACAGGGCTACTATGGCTACACCTTC. Translating gives CAISPGQGYYGYTF.